Shown below are 14 T cell receptor beta chains from a single sample sequenced in a study of T cell responses to AZD1222 COVID-19 vaccine. Only in-frame clones appear in the TCRdb table, and some are missing; sequencing was by immunoSEQ multiplex PCR. The sample records 85,000 to 90,000 clones, 85% to 90% being singletons. The input for sequencing was peripheral blood, taken on day 0 of MenACWY control vaccination. All receptors derive from an adult in good health.

The chain joins TRBV2 to TRBJ1-1, with D perhaps TRBD1 (6 bases). Germline V gives CDR1 SNHLY, CDR2 FYNNEI. The V end was cut by 3 bases, the J end by 4 bases, with 18 bases between. The length of the CDR3 is 16 residues. The CDR3 protein is CASSEGAGDLATEAFF. The CDR3 coding sequence is TGTGCCAGCAGTGAGGGTGCAGGGGATTTGGCCACTGAAGCTTTCTTT. The entire variable domain, with the rest obtained from reference TRBV2 and TRBJ1-1, is as follows: EPEVTQTPSHQVTQMGQEVILRCVPISNHLYFYWYRQILGQKVEFLVSFYNNEISEKSEIFDDQFSVERPDGSNFTLKIRSTKLEDSAMYFCASSEGAGDLATEAFFGQGTRLTVV.

The chain couples TRBV2 to TRBJ2-6; maybe TRBD1 (6 bases). The CDR3 length is 17 residues. CDR1 and CDR2 (germline): SNHLY, FYNNEI. Trimming cost V 4 bases and J 2 bases, with 15 bases left between them. In DNA form, the CDR3 reads TGTGCCAGCAGTGCGGTGGGGACACGGACTGGGGCCAACGTCCTGACTTTC. Protein: CASSAVGTRTGANVLTF.

This rearrangement joins TRBV7-2 to TRBJ1-3, with D possibly matching TRBD1 (6 bases). Germline values: CDR1 SGHTA, CDR2 FQGNSA. V lost 2 bases, J lost 0 bases, and 14 bases lay in between. The CDR3 runs 17 residues. For the CDR3, the DNA is TGTGCCAGCAGCTTAACTATTGGACAGAGCTCTGGAAACACCATATATTTT. Translated, it gives CASSLTIGQSSGNTIYF.

The chain links TRBV4-1 to TRBJ2-5; no definite D call. The CDR3 spans 13 residues. Per the germline V gene, CDR1 is MGHRA and CDR2 is YSYEKL. The germline V and J ends were trimmed by 1 base and 1 base, with 4 bases remaining between them. Here the CDR3 reads CASSQVSQETQYF. CDR3 coding DNA: TGCGCCAGCAGCCAAGTGAGCCAAGAGACCCAGTACTTC.

This chain connects TRBV15 to TRBJ1-6; TRBD1 agrees at 7 bases. The V and J ends lost 7 bases and 6 bases, in that order; junction bases with no gene match: 9. Germline CDR1 LNHNV, CDR2 YYDKDF (reference sequence). This CDR3 comprises 15 residues. CDR3: CATNKGAQVNSPLHF. CDR3 nucleotide sequence: TGTGCCACCAACAAGGGGGCGCAGGTTAATTCACCCCTCCACTTT.

V is TRBV11-1 and J is TRBJ1-3, with a weak D call TRBD1 (6 bases). V lost 1 base, J lost 0 bases, and 10 bases lay in between. The V gene's germline CDR1 is SGHAT and CDR2 FQDESV (reference sequence). The CDR3 loop spans 16 amino acids. The chain's CDR3 is CASSLEVDSSGNTIYF. CDR3 in DNA: TGTGCCAGCAGCTTAGAAGTGGACAGCTCTGGAAACACCATATATTTT.

This clone was counted only a few times. The chain combines TRBV6-2 or TRBV6-3 with TRBJ2-3; D might be TRBD2 (5 bases). The germline V gene encodes CDR1 MNHEY and CDR2 SVGEGT. This CDR3 has 16 residues. Trimming left V 4 bases short and J 1 base short, with 15 bases between. CDR3 DNA: TGTGCCAGCAGTTCCCCCTTAGCGCCAGGCACAGATACGCAGTATTTT. As protein: CASSSPLAPGTDTQYF.

This rearrangement joins TRBV11-1 to TRBJ1-1; maybe TRBD1 (5 bases). The CDR3 sequence is 16 residues long. The V and J ends lost 2 bases and 1 base respectively, with 14 bases between them. Germline assignment: CDR1 SGHAT and CDR2 FQDESV (reference sequence). CDR3 nucleotides: TGTGCCAGCAGCTTACGTCGCCCGACAGAGAACACTGAAGCTTTCTTT. This sequence encodes CASSLRRPTENTEAFF.

This clone was seen just once. The chain joins TRBV5-1 to TRBJ1-4, with TRBD1 matching 9 bases. This CDR3 region has 16 residues. Germline loops: CDR1 SGHRS, CDR2 YFSETQ. Trimming took 1 base from V and 7 from J; bases not matched to a gene: 8. The CDR3: CASSLPSTGGSEKLFF. In DNA form, the CDR3 reads TGCGCCAGCAGCTTGCCCTCGACAGGGGGGAGTGAAAAACTGTTTTTT.

The chain is built from TRBV15 and TRBJ1-1; D call uncertain. V was pared by 5 bases and J by 1 base, with 17 bases between. The germline gives CDR1 LNHNV, CDR2 YYDKDF (reference sequence). There are 16 residues in the CDR3. The CDR3 nucleotides read TGTGCCACCAGCCCCAGAGCTCTTTGGGGGAACACTGAAGCTTTCTTT. It yields the protein CATSPRALWGNTEAFF.

The rearrangement joins TRBV30 to TRBJ2-2; 13 nucleotides align to TRBD2. The germline gives CDR1 GTSNPN, CDR2 SVGIG (reference sequence). V gave up 7 bases and J gave up 6 bases; unmatched junction bases: 5. The CDR3 spans 14 residues. The CDR3 loop reads CASGLAGIAGELFF. CDR3 DNA sequence: TGTGCCTCGGGACTAGCGGGGATCGCCGGGGAGCTGTTTTTT.

The J gene is TRBJ2-1, the V gene TRBV6-5; no clear D. The CDR3 covers 12 residues. Germline V CDR1 and CDR2: MNHEY, SVGAGI. Trimming cost V 2 bases and J 14 bases, with 13 bases left between them. This chain's CDR3 is CASSYTETMEFF. In nucleotides, the CDR3 is TGTGCCAGCAGTTACACCGAGACGATGGAGTTCTTC.

The J gene is TRBJ1-2, the V gene TRBV6-5; D might be TRBD1 (5 bases). This CDR3 has 14 amino acids. V was cut by 0 bases and J by 7 bases, with 12 bases left in between. CDR1 MNHEY and CDR2 SVGAGI come from the germline V gene. The CDR3 region has the DNA TGTGCCAGCAGTTACTCCCAGGGCGGGGGTGGCTACACCTTC. Protein product: CASSYSQGGGGYTF.

This clone was observed a single time. The V gene is TRBV5-1, the J gene TRBJ1-6; 10 bases align to TRBD1. V lost 4 bases, J lost 2 bases, and 9 bases stayed unmatched. Looked up from germline, CDR1 is SGHRS and CDR2 is YFSETQ. The CDR3 is 18 residues long. The CDR3, as DNA: TGCGCCAGCAGCGTCTTGGGGACAGGGGACACCTATAATTCACCCCTCCACTTT. It encodes CASSVLGTGDTYNSPLHF. Full variable domain (rest looked up from reference TRBV5-1 and TRBJ1-6): KAGVTQTPRYLIKTRGQQVTLSCSPISGHRSVSWYQQTPGQGLQFLFEYFSETQRNKGNFPGRFSGRQFSNSRSEMNVSTLELGDSALYLCASSVLGTGDTYNSPLHFGNGTRLTVT.